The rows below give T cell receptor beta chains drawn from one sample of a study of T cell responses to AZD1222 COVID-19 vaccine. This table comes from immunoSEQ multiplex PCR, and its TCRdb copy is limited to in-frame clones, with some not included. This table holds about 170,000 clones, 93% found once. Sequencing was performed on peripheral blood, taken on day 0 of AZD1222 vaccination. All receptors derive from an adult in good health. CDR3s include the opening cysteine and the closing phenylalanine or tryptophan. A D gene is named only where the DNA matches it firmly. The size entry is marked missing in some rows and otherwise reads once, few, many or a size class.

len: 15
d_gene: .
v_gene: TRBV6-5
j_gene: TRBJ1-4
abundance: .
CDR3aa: CASSTRGESDEKLFF
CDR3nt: TGTGCCAGCAGTACCCGGGGGGAATCTGATGAAAAACTGTTTTTT

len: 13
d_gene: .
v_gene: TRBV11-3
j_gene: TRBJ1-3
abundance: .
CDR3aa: CASSSRPGNTIYF
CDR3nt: TGTGCCAGCAGCTCCAGACCTGGAAACACCATATATTTT

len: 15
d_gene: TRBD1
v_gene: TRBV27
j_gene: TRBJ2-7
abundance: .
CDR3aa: CASSSWTGGSYEQYF
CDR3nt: TGTGCCAGCAGTTCCTGGACAGGGGGATCCTACGAGCAGTACTTC

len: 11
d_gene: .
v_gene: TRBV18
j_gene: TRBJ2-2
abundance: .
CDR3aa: CASSVGGELFF
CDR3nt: TGTGCCAGCTCAGTTGGCGGGGAGCTGTTTTTT

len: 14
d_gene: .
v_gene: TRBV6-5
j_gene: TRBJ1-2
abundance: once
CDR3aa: CASSYGGNHYGYTF
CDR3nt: TGTGCCAGCAGTTACGGTGGGAATCACTATGGCTACACCTTC

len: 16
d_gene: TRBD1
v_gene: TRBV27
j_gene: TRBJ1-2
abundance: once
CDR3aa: CASSLSGTGGAGGYTF
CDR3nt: TGTGCCAGCAGTCTCTCGGGGACAGGGGGCGCGGGGGGCTACACCTTC

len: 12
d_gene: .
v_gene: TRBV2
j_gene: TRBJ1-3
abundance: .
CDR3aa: CASSRAGNTIYF
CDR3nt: TGTGCCAGCAGTAGGGCTGGAAACACCATATATTTT

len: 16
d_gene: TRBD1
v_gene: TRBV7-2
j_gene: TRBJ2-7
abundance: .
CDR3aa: CASSLATQGASYEQYF
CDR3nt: TGTGCCAGCAGCTTAGCCACCCAGGGGGCATCCTACGAGCAGTACTTC

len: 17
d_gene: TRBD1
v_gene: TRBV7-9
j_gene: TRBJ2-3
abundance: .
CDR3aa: CASSSPDRDPSTDTQYF
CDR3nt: TGTGCCAGCAGCTCCCCCGACAGGGATCCGAGCACAGATACGCAGTATTTT

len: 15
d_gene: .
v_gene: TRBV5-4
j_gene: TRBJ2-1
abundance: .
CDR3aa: CASSLGRPSYNEQFF
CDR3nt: TGTGCCAGCAGCTTGGGGCGGCCCTCCTACAATGAGCAGTTCTTC

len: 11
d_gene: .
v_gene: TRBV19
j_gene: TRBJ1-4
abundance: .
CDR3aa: CASSLNEKLFF
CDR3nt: TGTGCCAGTAGTCTTAATGAAAAACTGTTTTTT

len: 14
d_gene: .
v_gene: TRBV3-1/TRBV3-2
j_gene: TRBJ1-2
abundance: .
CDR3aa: CVSQRGGKAYGYTF
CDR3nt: TGTGTCTCCCAACGGGGTGGAAAGGCTTATGGCTACACCTTC

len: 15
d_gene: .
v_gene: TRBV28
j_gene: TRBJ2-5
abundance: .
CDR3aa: CASSPGGPPEETQYF
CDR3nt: TGTGCCAGCAGTCCCGGCGGACCGCCAGAGGAGACCCAGTACTTC

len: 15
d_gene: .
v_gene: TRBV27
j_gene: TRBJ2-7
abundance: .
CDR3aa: CASSFLGPGSGEQYF
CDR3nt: TGTGCCAGCAGTTTCCTAGGTCCCGGGAGTGGAGAGCAGTACTTC

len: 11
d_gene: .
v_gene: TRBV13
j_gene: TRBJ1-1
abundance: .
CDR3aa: CASGGHTEAFF
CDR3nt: TGTGCCAGCGGGGGCCACACTGAAGCTTTCTTT

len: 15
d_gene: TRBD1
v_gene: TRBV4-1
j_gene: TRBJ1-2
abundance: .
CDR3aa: CASSQVGGTGGGYTF
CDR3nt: TGCGCCAGCAGCCAAGTTGGAGGGACAGGTGGTGGCTACACCTTC

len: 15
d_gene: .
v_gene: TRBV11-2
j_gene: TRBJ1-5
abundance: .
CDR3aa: CASSPLSQSNQPQHF
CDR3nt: TGTGCCAGCAGCCCCTTAAGTCAGAGCAATCAGCCCCAGCATTTT

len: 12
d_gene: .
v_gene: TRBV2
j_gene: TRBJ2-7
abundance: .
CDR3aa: CASKENPYEQYF
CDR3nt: TGTGCAAGCAAGGAGAATCCGTACGAGCAGTACTTC

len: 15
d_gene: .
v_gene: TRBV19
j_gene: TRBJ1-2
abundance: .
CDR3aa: CASSFSLGTPSGYTF
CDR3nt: TGTGCCAGTAGCTTCTCACTAGGGACCCCGTCCGGCTACACCTTC

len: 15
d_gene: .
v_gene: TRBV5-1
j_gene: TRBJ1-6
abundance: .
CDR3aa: CASTIIGVGNSPLHF
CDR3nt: TGCGCCAGCACCATAATTGGGGTGGGTAATTCACCCCTCCACTTT

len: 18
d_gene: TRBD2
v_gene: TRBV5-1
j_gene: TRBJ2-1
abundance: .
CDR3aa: CASSLVPSGRAAYNEQFF
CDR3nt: TGCGCCAGCAGCTTGGTTCCTAGCGGGAGGGCGGCCTACAATGAGCAGTTCTTC

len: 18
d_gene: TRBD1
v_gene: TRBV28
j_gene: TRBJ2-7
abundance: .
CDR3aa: CASSLSRWGDRGSYEQYF
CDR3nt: TGTGCCAGCAGTTTAAGTCGGTGGGGGGACAGGGGGTCCTACGAGCAGTACTTC

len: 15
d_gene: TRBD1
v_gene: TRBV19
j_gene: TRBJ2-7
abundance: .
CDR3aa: CASSFGTGSPYEQYF
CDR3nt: TGTGCCAGTAGTTTTGGGACAGGGTCTCCGTACGAGCAGTACTTC

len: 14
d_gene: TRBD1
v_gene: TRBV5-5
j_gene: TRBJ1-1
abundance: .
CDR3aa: CASSGGQGHTEAFF
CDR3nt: TGTGCCAGCAGCGGGGGACAGGGGCACACTGAAGCTTTCTTT

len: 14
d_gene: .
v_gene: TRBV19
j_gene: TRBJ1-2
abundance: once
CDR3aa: CASSIPGDTYGYTF
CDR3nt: TGTGCCAGTAGTATCCCGGGGGATACCTATGGCTACACCTTC

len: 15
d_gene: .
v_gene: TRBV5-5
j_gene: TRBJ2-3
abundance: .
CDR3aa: CASSPRSVFTDTQYF
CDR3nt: TGTGCCAGCAGCCCGCGTTCGGTTTTCACAGATACGCAGTATTTT

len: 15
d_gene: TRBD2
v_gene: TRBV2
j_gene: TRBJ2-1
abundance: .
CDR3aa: CASSEGGLANNEQFF
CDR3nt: TGTGCCAGCAGTGAAGGGGGACTAGCAAACAATGAGCAGTTCTTC

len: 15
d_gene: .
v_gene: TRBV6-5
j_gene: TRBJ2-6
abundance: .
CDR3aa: CASRSAPAGANVLTF
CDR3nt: TGTGCCAGCAGGAGCGCCCCAGCGGGGGCCAACGTCCTGACTTTC

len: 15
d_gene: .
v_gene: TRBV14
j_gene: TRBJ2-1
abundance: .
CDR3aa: CASSLGGTNYNEQFF
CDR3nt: TGTGCCAGCAGCCTGGGCGGGACCAACTACAATGAGCAGTTCTTC

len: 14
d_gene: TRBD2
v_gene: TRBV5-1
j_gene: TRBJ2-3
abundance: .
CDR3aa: CASSMEGGFGTQYF
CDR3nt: TGCGCCAGCAGCATGGAGGGAGGGTTCGGTACGCAGTATTTT

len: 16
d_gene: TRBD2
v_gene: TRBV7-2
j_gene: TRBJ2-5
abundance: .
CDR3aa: CASSLVLAGVVGTQYF
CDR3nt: TGTGCCAGCAGCTTAGTACTAGCGGGAGTGGTAGGGACCCAGTACTTC

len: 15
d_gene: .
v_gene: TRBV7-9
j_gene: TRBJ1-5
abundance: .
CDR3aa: CASSPGTRLYQPQHF
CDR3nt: TGTGCCAGCAGTCCCGGGACAAGACTTTATCAGCCCCAGCATTTT

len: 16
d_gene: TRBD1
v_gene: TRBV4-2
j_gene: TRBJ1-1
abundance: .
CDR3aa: CASSQDVAGGRTEAFF
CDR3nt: TGTGCCAGCAGCCAAGATGTGGCAGGGGGCCGTACTGAAGCTTTCTTT

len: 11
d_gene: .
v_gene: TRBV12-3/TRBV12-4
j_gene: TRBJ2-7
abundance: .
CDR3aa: CASSLGYEQYF
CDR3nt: TGTGCCAGCAGTTTAGGCTACGAGCAGTACTTC

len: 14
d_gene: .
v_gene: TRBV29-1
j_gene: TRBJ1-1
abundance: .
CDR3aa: CSVEVTGQNTEAFF
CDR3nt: TGCAGCGTTGAAGTGACGGGACAGAACACTGAAGCTTTCTTT

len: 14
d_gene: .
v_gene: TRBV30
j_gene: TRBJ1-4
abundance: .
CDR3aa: CAWRDGPAAEKLFF
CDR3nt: TGTGCCTGGAGGGACGGACCGGCTGCTGAAAAACTGTTTTTT

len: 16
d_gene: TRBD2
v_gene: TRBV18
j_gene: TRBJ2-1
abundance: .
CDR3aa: CASSPPGTSGTFEQFF
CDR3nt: TGTGCCAGCTCACCACCGGGGACTAGCGGGACTTTTGAGCAGTTCTTC

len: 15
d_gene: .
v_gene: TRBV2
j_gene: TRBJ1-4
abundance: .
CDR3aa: CASSRQLRTNEKLFF
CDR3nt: TGTGCCAGCAGTAGACAACTGAGAACTAATGAAAAACTGTTTTTT

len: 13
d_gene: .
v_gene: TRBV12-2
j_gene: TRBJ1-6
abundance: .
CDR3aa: CASRLDGNSPLHF
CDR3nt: TGTGCAAGTCGCTTAGATGGGAACTCACCCCTCCACTTT

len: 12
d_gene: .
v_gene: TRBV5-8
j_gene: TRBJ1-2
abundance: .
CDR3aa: CASSSNNYGYTF
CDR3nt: TGTGCCAGCAGCTCCAACAACTATGGCTACACCTTC

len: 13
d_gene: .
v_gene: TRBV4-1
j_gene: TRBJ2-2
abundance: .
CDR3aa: CASRGINTGELFF
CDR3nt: TGCGCCAGCAGAGGGATAAACACCGGGGAGCTGTTTTTT

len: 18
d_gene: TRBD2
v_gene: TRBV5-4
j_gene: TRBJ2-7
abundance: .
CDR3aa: CASSFSLNGRESSYEQYF
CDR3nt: TGTGCCAGCAGCTTTTCCCTCAACGGGCGGGAGAGCTCCTACGAGCAGTACTTC

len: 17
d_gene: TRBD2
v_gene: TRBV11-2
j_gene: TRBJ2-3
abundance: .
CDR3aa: CASSLGLAGGFTDTQYF
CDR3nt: TGTGCCAGCAGCTTAGGTCTAGCGGGAGGCTTCACAGATACGCAGTATTTT

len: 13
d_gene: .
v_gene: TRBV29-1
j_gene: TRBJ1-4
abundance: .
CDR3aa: CSVSGPGGEKLFF
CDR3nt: TGCAGCGTATCAGGACCTGGGGGTGAAAAACTGTTTTTT

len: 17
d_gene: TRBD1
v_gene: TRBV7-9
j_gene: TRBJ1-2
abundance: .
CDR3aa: CASSLEAGTGRDYGYTF
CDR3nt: TGTGCCAGCAGCCTAGAAGCCGGGACAGGGCGCGATTATGGCTACACCTTC

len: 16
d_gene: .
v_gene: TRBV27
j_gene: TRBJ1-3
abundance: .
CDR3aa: CASSSRGWGGGNTIYF
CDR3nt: TGTGCCAGCAGTTCCCGCGGGTGGGGTGGTGGAAACACCATATATTTT

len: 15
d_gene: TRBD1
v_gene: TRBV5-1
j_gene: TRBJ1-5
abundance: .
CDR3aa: CASSSGQPNMGPQHF
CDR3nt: TGCGCCAGCAGCTCGGGACAGCCGAATATGGGGCCCCAGCATTTT

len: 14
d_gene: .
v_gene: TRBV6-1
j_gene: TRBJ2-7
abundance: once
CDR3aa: CASSEDYGWREQYF
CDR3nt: TGTGCCAGCAGTGAGGACTACGGTTGGCGTGAGCAGTACTTC

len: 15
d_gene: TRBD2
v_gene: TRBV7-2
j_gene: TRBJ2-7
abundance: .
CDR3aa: CASSQTSGRGYEQYF
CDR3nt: TGTGCCAGCAGCCAGACTAGCGGGAGGGGTTACGAGCAGTACTTC

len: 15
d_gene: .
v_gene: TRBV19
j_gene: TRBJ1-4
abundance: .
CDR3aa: CASSPDGATNEKLFF
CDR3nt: TGTGCCAGTAGTCCCGACGGTGCAACTAATGAAAAACTGTTTTTT

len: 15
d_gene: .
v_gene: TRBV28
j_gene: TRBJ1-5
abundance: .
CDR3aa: CASSFRGVGDQPQHF
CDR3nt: TGTGCCAGCAGTTTTCGGGGGGTGGGGGATCAGCCCCAGCATTTT

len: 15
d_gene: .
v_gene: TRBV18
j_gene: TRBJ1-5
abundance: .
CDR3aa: CASSPTGFSGQPQHF
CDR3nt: TGTGCCAGCTCACCAACAGGGTTCTCGGGCCAGCCCCAGCATTTT

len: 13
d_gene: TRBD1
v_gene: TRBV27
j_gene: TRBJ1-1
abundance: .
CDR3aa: CASSLGTGAEAFF
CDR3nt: TGTGCCAGCAGTCTCGGGACAGGAGCTGAAGCTTTCTTT

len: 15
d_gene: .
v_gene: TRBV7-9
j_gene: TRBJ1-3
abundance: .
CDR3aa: CASSPLGGSGNTIYF
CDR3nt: TGTGCCAGCAGCCCATTAGGGGGATCTGGAAACACCATATATTTT

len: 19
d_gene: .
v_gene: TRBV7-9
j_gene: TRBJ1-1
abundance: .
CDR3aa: CASSLAARGVNVLNTEAFF
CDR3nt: TGTGCCAGCAGCTTAGCGGCACGGGGGGTTAATGTCTTGAACACTGAAGCTTTCTTT